The 11 T cell receptor beta chains in this list originate from one sample, sequenced in a study of beta chain features in type 1 diabetes. Since all of the isolated RNA was reverse transcribed, expressed TCRB transcripts were what got sequenced. Generated by immunoSEQ multiplex PCR, the TCRdb table keeps only in-frame clones and is missing some. The table shows about 620,000 clones, with less than 20% occurring only once. Sequenced: naive CD4+ T cells from blood. The receptors stem from a man between 18 and 35 years old in good health.

This chain links TRBV5-6 with TRBJ1-1; a possible D gene is TRBD1 (5 bases). Germline V gives CDR1 SGHDT, CDR2 YYEEEE. The CDR3 has 14 amino acids. Trimming pared 4 bases from V and 0 bases from J, leaving 10 bases between. The CDR3 sequence: CASSGGILNTEAFF. The CDR3 DNA reads TGTGCCAGCAGCGGGGGGATCTTGAACACTGAAGCTTTCTTT.

This rearrangement joins TRBV7-9 to TRBJ2-1; the D is unclear. This CDR3 is 16 amino acids long. V was trimmed by 5 bases and J by 6 bases, leaving 20 bases between them. Looked up from germline, CDR1 is SEHNR and CDR2 is FQNEAQ (reference sequence). The CDR3 loop reads CASSGRALLKGNEQFF. The CDR3 DNA reads TGTGCCAGCAGCGGCCGGGCCCTCTTAAAAGGCAATGAGCAGTTCTTC. Together with reference TRBV7-9 and TRBJ2-1, the CDR3 gives the full variable domain: DTGVSQNPRHKITKRGQNVTFRCDPISEHNRLYWYRQTLGQGPEFLTYFQNEAQLEKSRLLSDRFSAERPKGSFSTLEIQRTEQGDSAMYLCASSGRALLKGNEQFFGPGTRLTVL.

The chain employs TRBV10-3 and TRBJ2-7; D is possibly TRBD2 (5 bases). The CDR3 length is 14 residues. Germline lookup yields CDR1 ENHRY and CDR2 SYGVKD. V was cut by 4 bases and J by 2 bases, with 12 bases left in between. CDR3 protein: CAISGPGTPYEQYF. The CDR3 coding sequence is TGTGCCATCAGTGGACCGGGAACACCCTACGAGCAGTACTTC.

This clone was observed a handful of times. The chain carries TRBV4-2 and TRBJ1-2; TRBD1 matches 7 bases. The CDR3 consists of 15 residues. Trimming at V came to 1 base and at J to 7 bases, leaving 9 bases not matched to a gene. Germline V lookup: CDR1 LGHNA, CDR2 YNFKEQ. The CDR3 loop is CASSQGAGGSSGYTF. The CDR3 DNA reads TGTGCCAGCAGCCAAGGGGCAGGGGGTTCGAGTGGCTACACCTTC.

This clone appeared a few times. J is TRBJ2-3 and V is TRBV9; D uncertain. The germline V gene encodes CDR1 SGDLS and CDR2 YYNGEE. The CDR3 is 14 residues long. The V end lost 1 base, the J end lost 4 bases, and 10 bases lay between the germline ends. This CDR3 reads CASSVRLSADTQYF. DNA of the CDR3: TGTGCCAGCAGCGTAAGGTTATCCGCAGATACGCAGTATTTT.

This clone has just a few counts. J is TRBJ2-7 and V is TRBV7-2; unclear D gene. V lost 2 bases and J lost 4, with 6 bases in between. This CDR3 comprises 12 residues. Looked up from germline, CDR1 is SGHTA and CDR2 is FQGNSA. DNA for the CDR3: TGTGCCAGCAGCTTAAAACAGTACGAGCAGTACTTC. Its translation: CASSLKQYEQYF.

The chain is built from TRBV6-1 and TRBJ2-7; TRBD2 aligns across 8 bases. Per germline, CDR1 MNHNS and CDR2 SASEGT. The V gene end was trimmed by 8 bases and the J gene end by 0 bases; junction bases not matched to a gene: 9. The CDR3 is 15 residues long. CDR3 sequence reads: CASHNAGGASYEQYF. CDR3 DNA sequence: TGTGCCAGCCACAATGCGGGGGGCGCCTCCTACGAGCAGTACTTC.

This clone was counted a few times. V and J are TRBV14 and TRBJ2-2; D unresolved. Trimming took 3 bases from V and 3 from J, leaving 8 bases between them. This CDR3 has 14 amino acids. Germline V CDR1 and CDR2: SGHDN, FVKESK. CDR3 in amino acids: CASSQSVYTGELFF. The CDR3 DNA reads as TGTGCCAGCAGCCAGAGTGTATACACCGGGGAGCTGTTTTTT. The full variable domain, in which reference TRBV14 and TRBJ2-2 provide the parts outside the CDR3, is EAGVTQFPSHSVIEKGQTVTLRCDPISGHDNLYWYRRVMGKEIKFLLHFVKESKQDESGMPNNRFLAERTGGTYSTLKVQPAELEDSGVYFCASSQSVYTGELFFGEGSRLTVL.

J is TRBJ2-1 and V is TRBV5-1, with 8 bases that match TRBD2. V lost 7 bases and J lost 9; bases outside the gene matches: 15. Germline CDR1 reads SGHRS; CDR2 reads YFSETQ. CDR3 length equals 15 residues. The CDR3 sequence: CASRLGLAGNTEQFF. The CDR3, as DNA: TGCGCCAGCCGCCTTGGCCTAGCGGGTAATACTGAGCAGTTCTTC.

The CDR3 loop reads CASSFDRTSGNTIYF. In nucleotides, the CDR3 is TGTGCCAGCAGTTTTGATAGGACCTCTGGAAACACCATATATTTT. This chain links TRBV28 with TRBJ1-3; D unclear. This CDR3 spans 15 amino acids. CDR1 is MDHEN, CDR2 SYDVKM, per germline. The V end was cut by 3 bases, the J end by 0 bases, with 9 bases between.

The CDR3, as DNA: TGTGCCAGCAGCATCACGGCCTTCCATTCTGGAAACACCATATATTTT. This translates into CASSITAFHSGNTIYF. The V call is TRBV9, the J call TRBJ1-3; D remains unclear. The germline V gene has CDR1 SGDLS and CDR2 YYNGEE. V was clipped by 4 bases and J by 1 base, with 15 bases between them. There are 16 residues in the CDR3.